This T cell receptor (beta chain) was recovered during a study of shared clonotypes between healthy human individuals. Looking at the study overall: Contributing individuals were a couple of females and a few males aged 18 to 49. Whole-study findings and limits: Naive CD4 clonotype sharing across several donors was about 5%.

Losses at the gene ends were 1 base for V and 10 bases for J; bases not matched to a gene: 12. Germline V gene data show CDR1 as SGHKS and CDR2 as YYEKEE (reference sequence). The CDR3 consists of 16 residues. Evenly divided among several immunoSEQ plates was the genomic DNA of each subset. Each replicate PCR on the sorted subsets used 200 to 250 ng DNA (around 30,000 T cell genomes). Some clones are missing from TCRdb's copy, which holds only in-frame ones; the method was immunoSEQ multiplex PCR. Seen here are around 2,000,000 clones, approximately 94% observed once, and the top ten hold about 1.5%. CD45RO-negative, CCR7-selected cells formed the naive CD8 fraction, which excluded terminally differentiated effector memory CD45RA+ cells. The count of this clone is one. Its matching antigen is unknown.

Material for sequencing was naive CD8+ T cells from PBMCs. The V call is TRBV5-5, the J call TRBJ2-1, with TRBD2 identical over 9 bases. The sequence came from a young man in good health. Some clones in this sample may be carry-over from other donors' samples. The CDR3 DNA follows: TGTGCCAGCAGCTTGTGGTGGCGGGAGGGCCCCCGCGAGCAGTTCTTC. Its translation is CASSLWWREGPREQFF.